A single TCR beta chain is shown here with its context. Its antigen specificity is not known. The input lacks base qualities; no much larger clone sits a single base away. This record belongs to a study of a mutant IDH1 vaccine in newly diagnosed glioma (dated by TCRdb to the early 2020s). General notes on the study: The roughly 33 treated patients were approximately 62% male and roughly 40% female, with a mean age of roughly 40 years. Longitudinal TCRB deep sequencing was performed for roughly 25 treated patients wherever samples were available for exploratory analyses. Prior to enrollment, patients had been given standard therapy consisting of radiotherapy alone, temozolomide alone, or radiochemotherapy with temozolomide, with the combination given to most patients. Peripheral blood samples were drawn at six visits, namely V03 (baseline), V05, V07, V10, V12 and V13. On the study overall, not on this receptor specifically: The authors noted that analyses of patient blood samples could not be reproduced because of sample limitations. Vaccine-induced immune responses across multiple MHC alleles were detected in 93.3% of patients. Pseudoprogression appeared unrelated to alterations in the top peripheral T cell clonotypes detected by TCRB sequencing. Selection of PBMC samples for TCRB deep sequencing was based on availability.

Libraries came from the immunoSEQ multiplex PCR assay. Following the manufacturer's protocol, the hsTCRB Kit was used to amplify rearranged TCR beta chain sequences. An Illumina MiSeq was used to sequence the TCRB libraries. The study's processing was this. The proprietary platform of the kit vendor was used for demultiplexing, trimming and gene mapping. TCRdb mirrors the immuneACCESS table, restricted to in-frame sequences. Some clones are absent from its copies; in checked studies, under half trace to an unresolved V gene, and the reason for the others is unknown. V, J and clone size are those of that table, while D and trimming were read from the DNA. The sample profile shows 85,000 to 100,000 clones; just under 80% of them were found once. The ten largest clones represent around 7% of the sample. Trimming removed 5 bases from V and 4 bases from J, leaving 18 bases between the germline ends. The germline V gene (reference sequence) supplies CDR1 GTSNPN and CDR2 SVGIG. Counted from cysteine to phenylalanine, this CDR3 has 15 amino acids. The entry retains the CDR3 DNA only, 45 bases that are in frame from base 1.

This sample's time point label indicates: baseline, week 1 (first vaccination visit). The label giving this sample's treatment or condition can be read as: pre-vaccination baseline after standard-of-care therapy. All donors had newly diagnosed IDH1-mutant astrocytomas of WHO grade 3 or 4 that showed loss of nuclear ATRX. The samples were drawn from NOA16, a multicentre, single-arm, open-label phase I trial in Germany that tested a mutant IDH1 peptide vaccine in humans for the first time. For immunogenicity testing, the blood drawn at visit V03 was used as the baseline sample. Genomic DNA for TCRB sequencing was extracted from EDTA blood using the DNeasy Blood and Tissue Kit.

Recombination joined TRBV30 with TRBJ1-5, with no reliable assignment of the D segment. The receptor's source is a man aged 35 to 55 with glioma. Sequencing used PBMCs, obtained from a glioma patient treated with radiotherapy, temozolomide or both. The CDR3 is CAWRQGQQNNQPQHF. The bases are TGTGCCTGGCGCCAAGGGCAACAGAATAATCAGCCCCAGCATTTT.